One and the same sample provided the 20 T cell receptor beta chains below, sequenced in a study of blood T cell repertoires in COVID-19. Libraries were prepared by immunoSEQ multiplex PCR; TCRdb keeps only in-frame clonotypes and omits some of them. The sample yields approximately 80,000 clones, around 82% seen once. The sequenced sample was peripheral blood. The receptors stem from a man aged 60 to 75 with acute or convalescent COVID-19.

V and J are TRBV19 and TRBJ1-5; TRBD1 matches 9 bases. Germline assignment: CDR1 LNHDA and CDR2 SQIVND (reference sequence). The CDR3 has 16 amino acids. Here the CDR3 DNA reads TGTGCAACGCGAAAGACAGGGGGTATTAGCAATCAGCCCCAGCATTTT. Translation: CATRKTGGISNQPQHF.

This clone was counted between two and nine times. V and J are TRBV3-1 (or the pseudogene TRBV3-2) and TRBJ2-2; TRBD2 matches 14 bases. CDR1 LGHDT and CDR2 YNNKEL come from the germline V gene (reference sequence). The CDR3 contains 14 residues. J lost 5 bases, V lost 8 bases, and 1 base had no gene match. The CDR3 DNA sequence: TGTGCCAGCGGACTAGCGGGGGGTACCGGGGAGCTGTTTTTT. Its protein is CASGLAGGTGELFF.

This chain uses TRBV9 with TRBJ2-3; D may be TRBD1 (6 bases). Trimming cost V 2 bases and J 4 bases, with 11 bases left between them. The germline CDR1 and CDR2 sequences are SGDLS and YYNGEE. The CDR3 extends over 14 amino acids. The CDR3, as DNA: TGTGCCAGCAGCGTGGATCCAGGGGCAGATACGCAGTATTTT. This encodes CASSVDPGADTQYF.

The chain has TRBV6-1 and TRBJ1-5; TRBD1 is a possible D gene (5 bases). Trimming removed 3 bases at V and 1 base at J, with 13 bases between. Germline V gene data show CDR1 as MNHNS and CDR2 as SASEGT. The CDR3 spans 16 residues. The CDR3 protein is CASSDLSGASNQPQHF. CDR3 in DNA: TGTGCCAGCAGTGACCTCAGTGGGGCCAGCAATCAGCCCCAGCATTTT.

The chain combines TRBV4-3 with TRBJ1-1; D is ambiguous. This CDR3 comprises 15 residues. From germline, CDR1 is LGHNA and CDR2 YSLEER. Trimming shortened V by 0 bases and J by 5 bases, and 13 bases separated the two germline ends. CDR3 coding DNA: TGCGCCAGCAGCCAAGAATACCGGGAGGAAACTGAAGCTTTCTTT. Its protein is CASSQEYREETEAFF.

The gene calls are TRBV11-3 and TRBJ2-7; TRBD2 aligns across 8 bases. After removal of 5 bases from V and 8 bases from J, the junction contained 14 bases not matched to a gene. The CDR3 runs 15 residues. CDR1 is SGHNT, CDR2 YENEEA, per germline. This CDR3 is CASSPGSGSSTKQYF. CDR3 DNA sequence: TGTGCCAGCAGCCCCGGGAGCGGGAGTAGTACTAAGCAGTACTTC.

CDR3 loop: CASSEIDLDGQPQHF. Here the CDR3 DNA reads TGTGCCAGCAGTGAGATAGACTTGGATGGCCAGCCCCAGCATTTT. The chain carries TRBV2 and TRBJ1-5; the D is unclear. Germline V gene data show CDR1 as SNHLY and CDR2 as FYNNEI. The CDR3 consists of 15 residues. The germline V and J ends were trimmed by 3 bases and 7 bases, with 16 bases remaining between them.

The chain combines TRBV6-2 or TRBV6-3 with TRBJ2-7, with 9 bases matching TRBD2. J gave up 6 bases and V 2 bases, and 8 bases lay outside the gene matches. The CDR3 has 15 residues. The germline CDR1 and CDR2 sequences are MNHEY and SVGEGT. CDR3 protein: CASSYLTSGLSEQYF. CDR3 nucleotides: TGTGCCAGCAGTTACCTTACTAGCGGGCTAAGCGAGCAGTACTTC.

This rearrangement joins TRBV27 to TRBJ2-2; D not certain. Germline CDR1 MNHEY, CDR2 SMNVEV (reference sequence). The length of the CDR3 is 17 residues. With 0 bases removed from V and 3 bases from J, the gap between germline ends came to 14 bases. The chain's CDR3 is CASSLSNGQTYTGELFF. The CDR3 DNA sequence: TGTGCCAGCAGTTTATCGAACGGCCAGACTTACACCGGGGAGCTGTTTTTT.

This clone has just one count. This chain uses TRBV6-1 with TRBJ1-5, with D tentatively TRBD1 (5 bases). This CDR3 contains 16 residues. Germline CDR1 is MNHNS and CDR2 is SASEGT. V was shortened by 1 base and J by 7 bases, with 17 bases between the two germline ends. Here the CDR3 reads CASSEVTGRAGQPQHF. Written as DNA, the CDR3 is TGTGCCAGCAGTGAAGTCACGGGGAGGGCAGGGCAGCCCCAGCATTTT.

This clone showed up just a few times. V is TRBV2 and J is TRBJ2-2; 8 bases agree with TRBD2. Trimming took 8 bases from V and 8 from J; bases not matched to a gene: 7. CDR3 size: 13 residues. Germline CDR1 SNHLY, CDR2 FYNNEI. The CDR3 reads CASGERERGELFF. In DNA, the CDR3 is TGTGCCAGCGGAGAGCGGGAGAGGGGGGAGCTGTTTTTT.

This chain joins TRBV7-2 and TRBJ2-1; unclear D gene. The CDR3 loop spans 12 amino acids. Trimming took 1 base from V and 9 from J, leaving 7 bases between them. Germline lookup yields CDR1 SGHTA and CDR2 FQGNSA. In nucleotides, the CDR3 is TGTGCCAGCAGCTTAGGGAGAAGTGAGCAGTTCTTC. Encoded protein: CASSLGRSEQFF.

The V and J genes are TRBV4-1 and TRBJ2-1; D gene uncertain. The germline V gene has CDR1 MGHRA and CDR2 YSYEKL. This CDR3 has 13 amino acids. Trimming left V 1 base short and J 2 bases short, with 3 bases between. As DNA, the CDR3 is TGCGCCAGCAGCCAAGCCACCTACAATGAGCAGTTCTTC. Amino acids: CASSQATYNEQFF.

CDR3 loop: CASSLGGSRNIQYF. CDR3 in DNA: TGCGCCAGCAGCTTGGGCGGGAGTCGCAACATTCAGTACTTC. This rearrangement joins TRBV5-1 to TRBJ2-4; 7 nucleotides match TRBD2. The V gene's germline CDR1 is SGHRS and CDR2 YFSETQ. The V and J ends lost 0 bases and 7 bases, in that order; junction bases with no gene match: 4. The CDR3 totals 14 residues.

The chain is built from TRBV9 and TRBJ1-1, with TRBD1 as a possible D gene (5 bases). V shed 4 bases and J shed 3 bases, with 13 bases lying between them. The CDR3 has 14 residues. Germline V gene data show CDR1 as SGDLS and CDR2 as YYNGEE. The CDR3 sequence: CASSSSQGHTEAFF. In DNA form, the CDR3 reads TGTGCCAGCAGCTCCTCTCAGGGTCACACTGAAGCTTTCTTT.

The chain carries TRBV5-4 and TRBJ2-2; D perhaps matches TRBD1 (5 bases). Between the trimmed V and J ends, which lost 0 bases and 6 bases, there was a span of 9 bases. From germline, CDR1 is SGHNT and CDR2 YYREEE (reference sequence). The CDR3 totals 14 residues. CDR3 sequence: CASSLARASGELFF. DNA for the CDR3: TGTGCCAGCAGCTTGGCCAGGGCCTCCGGGGAGCTGTTTTTT.

This clone was seen a few times. J is TRBJ2-2 and V is TRBV24-1, with D unclear. Trimming took 3 bases from V and 4 from J, leaving 8 bases between them. Germline V lookup: CDR1 KGHDR, CDR2 SFDVKD. The length of the CDR3 is 14 residues. The DNA for the CDR3 is TGTGCCACCAGTGATCAGTGGCCCACCGGGGAGCTGTTTTTT. Amino acid sequence: CATSDQWPTGELFF.

J is TRBJ2-7 and V is TRBV7-9; 13 bases agree with TRBD2. Germline values: CDR1 SEHNR, CDR2 FQNEAQ (reference sequence). The V segment lost 5 bases and the J segment 0 bases; nucleotides outside the gene matches: 13. CDR3 length: 19 amino acids. The CDR3, as DNA: TGTGCCAGCAGCCCCCGGACTAGCGGGGGTTCCCCTTCCTCCTACGAGCAGTACTTC. As protein: CASSPRTSGGSPSSYEQYF.

This clone was seen just once. The chain links TRBV6-5 to TRBJ1-6; D gene ambiguous. In germline, CDR1 is MNHEY, CDR2 SVGAGI. V shed 8 bases and J shed 8 bases, with 13 bases lying between them. This CDR3 region has 13 residues. The chain's CDR3 is CASRRQVHSPLHF. The CDR3 nucleotides read TGTGCCAGCCGACGGCAGGTGCATTCACCCCTCCACTTT.

The rearrangement joins TRBV19 to TRBJ1-6; 8 bases are shared with TRBD1. V dropped 5 bases and J dropped 6; count of bases not matched to a gene: 9. Germline values: CDR1 LNHDA, CDR2 SQIVND (reference sequence). The CDR3 runs 16 residues. CDR3 in DNA: TGTGCCAGTAGTGTACAGGGGGATCACCTTAATTCACCCCTCCACTTT. Translation gives CASSVQGDHLNSPLHF.